The present T cell receptor (beta chain) was sequenced within a study of cytomegalovirus exposure and HLA in healthy donors. Regarding the study as a whole: An analysis was carried out later, and it reportedly showed fewer N-insertions in an Asian-associated ancestry cluster than the approximately 700-donor mean. It was taken for granted in presence/absence analyses that sequencing depth across donors was roughly uniform.

As regards this clone: No antigen is known for it.

13 Jbeta primers and 60 Vbeta primers were used for the PCR. Only in-frame clones appear in the TCRdb table, and some are missing; sequencing was by immunoSEQ multiplex PCR. The sample has about 120,000 clones; over 70% are singletons. Germline CDR1 SGHAT, CDR2 FQNNGV. Trimming left V 5 bases short and J 7 bases short, with 11 bases between. The CDR3 loop spans 13 amino acids. The receptor's source is a woman younger than 30 in good health and CMV-seronegative. Specimen: PBMCs. The gene calls are TRBV11-2 and TRBJ1-4, with a possible D match to TRBD1 (5 bases). For the CDR3, the DNA is TGTGCCAGCAGCGTGGGGGGTAGTGAAAAACTGTTTTTT. Translating gives CASSVGGSEKLFF.